This TCR beta chain was identified during a study of blood T cell repertoires in COVID-19. Study details: Samples representing acute and convalescent COVID-19 were sourced from the United States, Italy and Spain. PBMCs, B-cell-depleted T cells, or T cells provided the cDNA or gDNA that made up the material.

Seattle's enrolled individuals joined amid active infection and were then monitored longitudinally. In the authors' methods: Counts of nucleated cells, estimated from reference gene primer amplification, were obtained. Data came from immunoSEQ multiplex PCR; TCRdb stores just in-frame clones and leaves some out. V, J and clone size reflect that table, while D and trimming were determined from the DNA. The sample lists 200,000 to 250,000 clones; roughly 85% were seen once. The sequenced material came from peripheral blood. This receptor was taken from a woman between 65 and 79 years old with COVID-19, enrolled during active disease.

CDR3 region: CASSLGRLAGGPSGEQYF. The CDR3, as DNA: TGTGCCAGCAGCTTAGGTCGGCTAGCGGGAGGGCCGTCGGGGGAGCAGTACTTC. V gene TRBV7-2 combines with J gene TRBJ2-7, with 12 bases lining up with TRBD2. This CDR3 has 18 amino acids. Losses at the gene ends were 1 base for V and 7 bases for J; bases not matched to a gene: 14. CDR1 and CDR2 from the germline V gene are SGHTA and FQGNSA.